This T cell receptor beta chain emerged from a study of blood T cell repertoires in COVID-19. Across the whole study: PBMCs, B-cell-depleted T cells, or T cells were the source of the cDNA or gDNA that made up the material.

Using immunoSEQ multiplex PCR, the repertoire was profiled, and TCRdb retains in-frame clones only, with some absent. The sample records 150,000 to 180,000 clones, about nine tenths being singletons. V dropped 7 bases and J dropped 5; count of bases not matched to a gene: 11. This CDR3 has 15 amino acids. The V gene's germline CDR1 is MNHEY and CDR2 SVGAGI. Material: peripheral blood. The J gene is TRBJ2-5, the V gene TRBV6-5, with 9 bases aligning to TRBD1. This TCR came from a woman aged 70-85 years with acute or convalescent COVID-19. CDR3 sequence (DNA): TGTGCCAGCACCAAGGACAGGGGTGTGAGTGAGACCCAGTACTTC. Its translation is CASTKDRGVSETQYF.